The source of this T cell receptor (beta chain) is a study of blood T cell repertoires in COVID-19. Study-level background: Some COVID-19 samples were acute and others convalescent; all came from the United States, Italy and Spain. Nucleic acid was either cDNA or gDNA, and it came from T cells, B-cell-depleted T cells, or PBMCs.

The authors' processing: The authors estimated nucleated cell counts from reference gene primer amplification. TCRdb's copy holds only in-frame clones and misses some; the assay was immunoSEQ multiplex PCR. That table gives V, J and clone size, and the DNA gave D and trimming. Among roughly 270,000 clones, 85% were seen once, and the ten largest hold approximately 5.1%. Germline CDR1 SGHRS, CDR2 YFSETQ. The V gene end was trimmed by 4 bases and the J gene end by 0 bases; junction bases not matched to a gene: 15. The CDR3 is 19 amino acids. The sequenced sample was peripheral blood. This TCR was sampled from a man over 45 with active or convalescent COVID-19. This rearrangement joins TRBV5-1 to TRBJ2-1; 8 positions match TRBD2. The CDR3 here is CASSRGVAGTPSSYNEQFF. DNA of the CDR3: TGCGCCAGCAGCCGGGGGGTAGCGGGGACCCCGAGCTCCTACAATGAGCAGTTCTTC.